These 6 T cell receptor beta chains were sequenced from one sample in a study of OX40 agonist ivuxolimab in advanced cancers. Libraries were prepared by immunoSEQ multiplex PCR; TCRdb keeps only in-frame clonotypes and omits some of them. The table records roughly 100,000 clones, just under 85% of them present only once. The specimen comprised CD4+ or CD8+ T cells sorted from blood, sampled in a trial of the OX40 agonist ivuxolimab. These receptors were obtained from an adult with an advanced solid tumor such as melanoma, head and neck, liver or kidney cancer.

The chain recombines TRBV5-1 with TRBJ1-2; possibly TRBD1 for D (5 bases). This CDR3 has 14 residues. Per germline, CDR1 SGHRS and CDR2 YFSETQ. Trimming took off 3 bases at V and 7 bases at J, with 16 bases between the two ends. CDR3 DNA: TGCGCCAGCAGCTCTACCTCAGGGAGGGGTGGCTACACCTTC. Its protein is CASSSTSGRGGYTF.

The chain uses TRBV27 and TRBJ2-3; 7 bases line up with TRBD2. J gave up 1 base and V 4 bases, and 8 bases lay outside the gene matches. The CDR3 length is 16 residues. The V gene's germline CDR1 is MNHEY and CDR2 SMNVEV (reference sequence). The CDR3 loop is CASSSTSLGRTDTQYF. CDR3 DNA sequence: TGTGCCAGCAGTTCGACTAGCCTGGGACGCACAGATACGCAGTATTTT.

The gene calls are TRBV2 and TRBJ2-2; TRBD1 agrees at 7 bases. Germline V lookup: CDR1 SNHLY, CDR2 FYNNEI. The CDR3 has 17 residues. V lost 0 bases, J lost 5 bases, and 9 bases stayed unmatched. CDR3 loop: CASSEALLAGGTGELFF. The CDR3 DNA reads as TGTGCCAGCAGTGAAGCGCTTTTAGCAGGGGGAACCGGGGAGCTGTTTTTT.

The V and J genes are TRBV5-1 and TRBJ1-6, with 7 nucleotides matching TRBD1. There are 17 residues in the CDR3. With 0 bases clipped from V and 1 base from J, the junction kept 4 bases outside the gene matches. Looked up from germline, CDR1 is SGHRS and CDR2 is YFSETQ. CDR3 DNA sequence: TGCGCCAGCAGCTTGGAACCAGGGGGGTCCTATAATTCACCCCTCCACTTT. Protein sequence: CASSLEPGGSYNSPLHF.

V is TRBV28 and J is TRBJ1-6; no clear D. CDR1 and CDR2 (germline): MDHEN, SYDVKM. The CDR3 sequence is 15 residues long. Trimming cost V 3 bases and J 11 bases, with 17 bases left between them. The CDR3 DNA reads TGTGCCAGCAGTTTCCCGTCCCTTTTGAGCACACCCCTCCACTTT. Protein sequence: CASSFPSLLSTPLHF.

This chain connects TRBV27 to TRBJ2-1; no clear D. This CDR3 has 16 amino acids. V was clipped by 3 bases and J by 1 base, with 13 bases between them. Per germline, CDR1 MNHEY and CDR2 SMNVEV (reference sequence). This CDR3 is CASSFLGTRSYNEQFF. CDR3 DNA: TGTGCCAGCAGTTTCCTTGGCACGAGATCCTACAATGAGCAGTTCTTC.